This T cell receptor beta chain derives from a study of blood T cell repertoires in COVID-19. Study context: Sites in the United States, Italy and Spain provided acute and convalescent COVID-19 samples. The analysed material was cDNA or gDNA that came from T cells, B-cell-depleted T cells, or PBMCs.

In the original workflow: It was from reference gene primer amplification that nucleated cell counts were estimated. Data came from immunoSEQ multiplex PCR; TCRdb stores just in-frame clones and leaves some out. V and J calls and clone size are as listed in that table; D and trimming were resolved from the DNA. The sample contains roughly 130,000 clones, about four fifths of which appear only once. V trimming: 3 bases; J trimming: 6 bases; junction bases outside the gene matches: 7. From germline, CDR1 is ENHRY and CDR2 SYGVKD. The CDR3 consists of 15 residues. The source material was peripheral blood. The receptor was isolated from a man at least 80 years old with acute or convalescent COVID-19. The gene calls are TRBV10-3 and TRBJ2-2; 7 bases align to TRBD2. This chain's CDR3 is CAISDPGGGSGELFF. The CDR3 DNA follows: TGTGCCATCAGTGACCCGGGCGGGGGTTCCGGGGAGCTGTTTTTT.